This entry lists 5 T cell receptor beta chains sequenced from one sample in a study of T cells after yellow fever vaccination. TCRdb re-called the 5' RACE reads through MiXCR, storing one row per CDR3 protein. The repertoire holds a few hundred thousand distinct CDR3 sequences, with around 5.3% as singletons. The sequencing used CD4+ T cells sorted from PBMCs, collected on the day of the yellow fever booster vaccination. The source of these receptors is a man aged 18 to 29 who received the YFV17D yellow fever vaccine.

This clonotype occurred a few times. The CDR3 coding sequence is TGTGCCAGCCTCTCCCTCTATGGCTACACCTTC. Its protein product is CASLSLYGYTF. This chain links TRBV2 with TRBJ1-2, with D hard to call. The CDR3 sequence is 11 residues long. In germline, CDR1 is SNHLY, CDR2 FYNNEI. V dropped 8 bases and J dropped 4 bases, with 8 bases sitting between them.

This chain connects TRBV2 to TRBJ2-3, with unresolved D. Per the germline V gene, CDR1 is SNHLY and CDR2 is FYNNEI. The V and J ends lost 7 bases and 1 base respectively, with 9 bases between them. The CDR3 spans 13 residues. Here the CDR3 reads CASTTMGTDTQYF. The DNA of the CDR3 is TGTGCCAGCACGACGATGGGCACAGATACGCAGTATTTT.

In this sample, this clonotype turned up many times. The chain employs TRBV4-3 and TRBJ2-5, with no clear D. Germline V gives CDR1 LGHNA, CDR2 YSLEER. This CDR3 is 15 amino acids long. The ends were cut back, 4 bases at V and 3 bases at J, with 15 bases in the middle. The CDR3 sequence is CASSPTRTLKETQYF. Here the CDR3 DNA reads TGCGCCAGCAGCCCAACGAGGACCCTGAAAGAGACCCAGTACTTC.

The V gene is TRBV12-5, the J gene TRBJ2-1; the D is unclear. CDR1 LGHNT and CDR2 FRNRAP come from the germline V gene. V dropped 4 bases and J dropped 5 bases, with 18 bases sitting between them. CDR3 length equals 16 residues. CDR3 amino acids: CASGSIRASLHNEQFF. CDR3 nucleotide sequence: TGTGCTAGTGGTTCCATCCGGGCTAGTCTCCACAATGAGCAGTTCTTC. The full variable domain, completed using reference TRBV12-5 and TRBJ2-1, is DARVTQTPRHKVTEMGQEVTMRCQPILGHNTVFWYRQTMMQGLELLAYFRNRAPLDDSGMPKDRFSAEMPDATLATLKIQPSEPRDSAVYFCASGSIRASLHNEQFFGPGTRLTVL.

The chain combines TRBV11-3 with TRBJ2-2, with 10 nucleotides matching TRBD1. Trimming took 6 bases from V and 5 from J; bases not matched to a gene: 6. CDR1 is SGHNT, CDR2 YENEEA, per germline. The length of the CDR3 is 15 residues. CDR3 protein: CASSSGQGMTGELFF. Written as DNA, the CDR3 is TGTGCCAGCAGTTCGGGACAGGGGATGACCGGGGAGCTGTTTTTT.